A selection of T cell receptor beta chains follows, all from one sample in a study of early T cells in non-severe SARS-CoV-2 infection. TCRdb recomputed calls from the 5' RACE reads with MiXCR, one row per CDR3 protein. The table records about 83,000 distinct CDR3 sequences, approximately 13% of them present only once. Sample: whole blood. The source is an adult who was a healthcare worker with PCR-confirmed SARS-CoV-2 infection or an uninfected control (not recorded which). Both conserved end residues are part of each CDR3. D genes are given only for firm matches. Only some rows state a clone size, as once, few, many or a class for expanded clones.

clone size	J gene	V gene	D gene	CDR3 DNA	CDR3 protein
many	TRBJ2-4	TRBV7-9	NA	TGTGCCAGCAGCTTAGTTATGTCAGGGCTGGCCAAAAACATTCAGTACTTC	CASSLVMSGLAKNIQYF
many	TRBJ2-4	TRBV7-2	NA	TGTGCCAGCAGCTTCGGAGTAGCCAAAAACATTCAGTACTTC	CASSFGVAKNIQYF
many	TRBJ2-1	TRBV20-1	TRBD2	TGCAGTGCTAGAGAAGCGGGAAAGAACAATGAGCAGTTCTTC	CSAREAGKNNEQFF
few	TRBJ2-7	TRBV10-2	NA	TGCGCCAGTTCGATGGGCCACGAGCAGTACTTC	CASSMGHEQYF
NA	TRBJ2-7	TRBV7-7	TRBD1	TGTGCTAGCAGCCCAAGACAGGGAATCCCCTACGAGCAGTACTTC	CASSPRQGIPYEQYF
NA	TRBJ2-7	TRBV4-3	TRBD2	TGCGCCAGCAGCCAGCCGGGACTAGCGGGATCGGAGCAGTACTTC	CASSQPGLAGSEQYF
NA	TRBJ1-4	TRBV6-1	NA	TGTGCCAGCAGTGAAGCGAGGGGGGGGCTCAGGGAAAAACTGTTTTTT	CASSEARGGLREKLFF
few	TRBJ1-2	TRBV7-9	NA	TGTGCCAGCAAGCCGTCAAATGGCTACACCTTC	CASKPSNGYTF
few	TRBJ2-5	TRBV5-1	TRBD1	TGCGCCAGCAGCTTGGGGGACAGGGATTGGGAGACCCAGTACTTC	CASSLGDRDWETQYF
few	TRBJ1-2	TRBV27	NA	TGTGCCAGCAGTTTATTGGGGGCCCGTCACTATGGCTACACCTTC	CASSLLGARHYGYTF
NA	TRBJ2-7	TRBV3-2	NA	TGTGCCAGCAGCCGGACTAGCGGGAGGGCGGTCGAGCAGTACTTC	CASSRTSGRAVEQYF
NA	TRBJ2-7	TRBV20-1	TRBD1	TGCAGTGCCCAAGTGTGGGACAGGGAATTCGGTTACTCCTACGAGCAGTACTTC	CSAQVWDREFGYSYEQYF
many	TRBJ2-5	TRBV3-1	NA	TGTGCCAGCAGCCAAGATCGATGGCGGCCCCAGTACTTC	CASSQDRWRPQYF
NA	TRBJ2-7	TRBV6-1	TRBD2	TGTGCCAGCAGGCTTAGCGGGGTTAACGAGCAGTACTTC	CASRLSGVNEQYF
many	TRBJ2-2	TRBV29-1	TRBD1	TGCAGCGTTCGACAGGGGGCGAACACCGGGGAGCTGTTTTTT	CSVRQGANTGELFF
NA	TRBJ2-7	TRBV20-1	NA	TGCAGTGCTAGAGACGACGGCCAGGGTGCCTACGAGCAGTACTTC	CSARDDGQGAYEQYF
few	TRBJ2-7	TRBV13	TRBD2	TGTGCCAGCAGCCTAGGACTAGCGGGAGGGGGAGAGCAGTACTTC	CASSLGLAGGGEQYF
few	TRBJ1-5	TRBV30	TRBD1	TGTGCCTGGAGTACCGGGACAGATAATCAGCCCCAGCATTTT	CAWSTGTDNQPQHF
many	TRBJ2-5	TRBV6-6	NA	TGTGCCAGCAGTTACTCAGGGGGGGGAGCCGCAGAGACCCAGTACTTC	CASSYSGGGAAETQYF
many	TRBJ2-7	TRBV18	TRBD1	TGTGCCAGCTCACCACCGACAGGGGGCTACGAGCAGTACTTC	CASSPPTGGYEQYF
many	TRBJ2-3	TRBV7-8	NA	TGTGCCAGCAGCTCCTCGCCCGGACAATTCACAGATACGCAGTATTTT	CASSSSPGQFTDTQYF